The sequence of this T cell receptor beta chain was determined in a study of spatial heterogeneity in lung cancer. Study background: In raw reads, more than 8.5 appearances on average were recorded for each unique TCR and UMI combination. General observations from the study: Higher tumor mutation counts went along with higher counts of expanded intratumoral alpha and beta TCRs.

Germline V gene lookup returns CDR1 MDHEN and CDR2 SYDVKM. V was trimmed by 2 bases and J by 7 bases, leaving 12 bases between them. The CDR3 runs 14 residues. Time point here: sample taken at primary tumor resection. The donors, approximately 66 patients with untreated early-stage non-small cell lung cancer, provided the samples. The authors sequenced whole RNA from tumor, nontumor lung or frozen PBMC without sorting. TCRdb analysed the 5' RACE reads with MiXCR anew, one entry per CDR3 protein. The data show around 95,000 distinct CDR3 sequences, approximately 4% seen once. In this sample, this clonotype turned up many times. Antigen specificity is unknown.

Source: lung tumor tissue, taken at surgery. This receptor was identified in a male donor with early-stage non-small cell lung cancer. This chain joins TRBV28 and TRBJ1-5, with no clear D. The CDR3 sequence is CASSLGPSGQPQHF. The DNA of the CDR3 is TGTGCCAGCAGTTTAGGCCCATCCGGGCAGCCCCAGCATTTT. Filled out from reference TRBV28 and TRBJ1-5, the complete variable domain reads DVKVTQSSRYLVKRTGEKVFLECVQDMDHENMFWYRQDPGLGLRLIYFSYDVKMKEKGDIPEGYSVSREKKERFSLILESASTNQTSMYLCASSLGPSGQPQHFGDGTRLSIL.